Following are 2 T cell receptor beta chains from one sample sequenced in a study of blood T cell repertoires in COVID-19. Measured with immunoSEQ multiplex PCR; TCRdb has only the in-frame clones, and not every one. The sample includes 150,000 to 180,000 clones, 65% to 90% seen only once; the top ten take over 10%. Sequences were obtained from peripheral blood. The receptors come from a woman aged 55-69 years with COVID-19, enrolled during active disease.

The chain is built from TRBV27 and TRBJ1-1; 9 nucleotides line up with TRBD1. Germline CDR1 reads MNHEY; CDR2 reads SMNVEV (reference sequence). The V and J ends lost 7 bases and 2 bases, in that order; junction bases with no gene match: 8. The CDR3 has 15 residues. CDR3 nucleotide sequence: TGTGCCAGCAAGGGCGGGGACAGGGTTAACACTGAAGCTTTCTTT. Encoded protein: CASKGGDRVNTEAFF.

The genes are TRBV28 and TRBJ1-4, with D maybe TRBD1 (5 bases). The germline V and J ends were trimmed by 8 bases and 6 bases, with 10 bases remaining between them. The CDR3 contains 12 residues. Germline CDR1 MDHEN, CDR2 SYDVKM. This CDR3 is CASLGADEKLFF. DNA for the CDR3: TGTGCCAGCCTAGGGGCGGATGAAAAACTGTTTTTT.